The 12 T cell receptor beta chains below were found in one sample sequenced in a study of blood T cell repertoires in COVID-19. Profiled with immunoSEQ multiplex PCR; TCRdb holds only in-frame clones, not every one. The repertoire holds fewer than 300,000 clones, with approximately 89% as singletons. Sequenced input: peripheral blood. These receptors were taken from a woman in her fifties or sixties with acute or convalescent COVID-19.

The chain recombines TRBV7-9 with TRBJ2-1; 11 bases agree with TRBD2. Germline loops: CDR1 SEHNR, CDR2 FQNEAQ (reference sequence). CDR3 length equals 16 residues. The junction had 6 bases not matched to a gene; V was cut back by 4 bases and J by 4 bases. CDR3 region: CASSSLTSGRYNEQFF. Written as DNA, the CDR3 is TGTGCCAGCAGCTCCCTAACTAGCGGGAGATACAATGAGCAGTTCTTC.

The chain employs TRBV3-1 (or the pseudogene TRBV3-2) and TRBJ2-7, with TRBD1 identical over 9 bases. CDR3 length: 14 amino acids. The V gene end was trimmed by 1 base and the J gene end by 6 bases; junction bases not matched to a gene: 4. Germline V CDR1 and CDR2: LGHDT, YNNKEL (reference sequence). CDR3 DNA: TGTGCCAGCAGCCAAGCCGGGACAGGGACCGAGCAGTACTTC. It translates to CASSQAGTGTEQYF.

The chain links TRBV2 to TRBJ1-4; no clear D. Germline V gene lookup returns CDR1 SNHLY and CDR2 FYNNEI. The CDR3 is 12 residues long. With 5 bases removed from V and 4 bases from J, the gap between germline ends came to 5 bases. CDR3 protein: CASSNSNEKLFF. For the CDR3, the DNA is TGTGCCAGCAGTAACAGTAATGAAAAACTGTTTTTT.

J is TRBJ1-6 and V is TRBV7-4; no definite D call. V was trimmed by 1 base and J by 9 bases, leaving 16 bases between them. The V gene's germline CDR1 is SGHVT and CDR2 SQSDAQ. The CDR3 totals 16 residues. The CDR3, as DNA: TGTGCCAGCAGCTTAGTCAGGCGAGAATTATTTTCACCCCTCCACTTT. It translates to CASSLVRRELFSPLHF.

J is TRBJ1-6 and V is TRBV7-9, with D possibly TRBD1 on 6 matching bases. This CDR3 region has 14 residues. Per germline, CDR1 SEHNR and CDR2 FQNEAQ (reference sequence). V was cut by 2 bases and J by 5 bases, with 7 bases left in between. The CDR3 protein is CASSLRGNNSPLHF. Here the CDR3 DNA reads TGTGCCAGCAGCTTAAGGGGGAATAATTCACCCCTCCACTTT.

V usage is TRBV19 and J usage is TRBJ2-6; D possibly corresponds to TRBD1 (6 bases). The V end lost 3 bases, the J end lost 2 bases, and 11 bases lay between the germline ends. The CDR3 has 16 residues. CDR1 and CDR2 (germline): LNHDA, SQIVND (reference sequence). Written as DNA, the CDR3 is TGTGCCAGTAGTATCGCAGGGGCGCCTGGGGCCAACGTCCTGACTTTC. This translates into CASSIAGAPGANVLTF.

The rearrangement links TRBV28 to TRBJ2-7, with TRBD1 matching over 7 bases. CDR3 length: 13 residues. Trimming removed 6 bases from V and 3 bases from J; junction bases left unmatched: 5. The germline V gene encodes CDR1 MDHEN and CDR2 SYDVKM. The CDR3 loop reads CASRATGYYEQYF. In nucleotides, the CDR3 is TGTGCCAGCAGGGCGACAGGGTACTACGAGCAGTACTTC.

The genes are TRBV6-2 or TRBV6-3 and TRBJ2-3; D not certain. The germline CDR1 and CDR2 sequences are MNHEY and SVGEGT. This CDR3 is built from 15 residues. The V and J ends lost 1 base and 0 bases respectively, with 8 bases between them. CDR3 bases: TGTGCCAGCAGTTACTGGGTCGGGAGCACAGATACGCAGTATTTT. Translated: CASSYWVGSTDTQYF.

The chain joins TRBV19 to TRBJ1-5; possible D gene TRBD1, 6 bases. Germline V gene data show CDR1 as LNHDA and CDR2 as SQIVND (reference sequence). This CDR3 comprises 15 residues. Trimming shortened V by 6 bases and J by 1 base, and 13 bases separated the two germline ends. The CDR3 DNA reads as TGTGCCAGTAGCAACAGGGCTGGGAGCAATCAGCCCCAGCATTTT. It translates to CASSNRAGSNQPQHF.

This chain joins TRBV4-3 and TRBJ2-7, with 9 bases matching TRBD1. The junction had 8 bases not matched to a gene; V was cut back by 0 bases and J by 5 bases. The germline CDR1 and CDR2 sequences are LGHNA and YSLEER. The length of the CDR3 is 16 residues. The CDR3 loop is CASSQELTGGFHEQYF. The DNA for the CDR3 is TGCGCCAGCAGCCAAGAATTAACAGGGGGCTTCCACGAGCAGTACTTC.

The chain links TRBV30 to TRBJ1-5; TRBD1 matches 8 bases. The trim removed 3 bases at V and 7 bases at J, leaving 5 bases unmatched. In germline, CDR1 is GTSNPN, CDR2 SVGIG (reference sequence). CDR3 length: 13 amino acids. The CDR3: CAWSTGGLQPQHF. CDR3 in DNA: TGTGCCTGGAGCACAGGGGGTTTACAGCCCCAGCATTTT.

The rearrangement uses TRBV6-5 and TRBJ2-2, with a weak D call TRBD2 (5 bases). Trimming removed 0 bases at V and 2 bases at J, with 10 bases between. The CDR3 totals 16 residues. Germline lookup yields CDR1 MNHEY and CDR2 SVGAGI. The CDR3, as DNA: TGTGCCAGCAGTTACTCGAGCGGCCTTAACACCGGGGAGCTGTTTTTT. Translating it yields CASSYSSGLNTGELFF.